These T cell receptor beta chains were read from a single sample in a study of shared clonotypes between healthy human individuals. Profiled with immunoSEQ multiplex PCR; TCRdb holds only in-frame clones, not every one. The top ten clones hold about 1.8% of a sample with almost 750,000 clones, just under 75% of them seen once. The sample consisted of memory CD4+ T cells sorted from blood. Source of these receptors: a young woman in good health. CDR3s include the opening cysteine and the closing phenylalanine or tryptophan. A D gene is named only where the DNA matches it firmly. The size field is filled for only some rows; it gives once, few, many or a size class.

abundance: .; j_gene: TRBJ2-2; d_gene: .; v_gene: TRBV19; CDR3nt: TGTGCCAGTAGTATTGTAGGGTACACCGGGGAGCTGTTTTTT; CDR3aa: CASSIVGYTGELFF
abundance: .; j_gene: TRBJ2-7; d_gene: .; v_gene: TRBV28; CDR3nt: TGTGCCAGCACAAGGCAGGGCGGGATGAGCCTGGGGGAGCAGTACTTC; CDR3aa: CASTRQGGMSLGEQYF
abundance: few; j_gene: TRBJ2-1; d_gene: TRBD2; v_gene: TRBV10-3; CDR3nt: TGTGCCATCAGTGACTCGGGAGGGCCAAACAATGAGCAGTTCTTC; CDR3aa: CAISDSGGPNNEQFF
abundance: .; j_gene: TRBJ1-1; d_gene: .; v_gene: TRBV6-5; CDR3nt: TGTGCCAGCACGACGGAGCTTAACACTGAAGCTTTCTTT; CDR3aa: CASTTELNTEAFF
abundance: once; j_gene: TRBJ2-5; d_gene: TRBD2; v_gene: TRBV5-1; CDR3nt: TGCGCCAGCAGCTTGGTAGCGGGAGTGAGGTTAACGGAGACCCAGTACTTC; CDR3aa: CASSLVAGVRLTETQYF
abundance: .; j_gene: TRBJ1-5; d_gene: TRBD1; v_gene: TRBV28; CDR3nt: TGTGCCAGCAGTTCGGGACAGGGCGTTCAGCCCCAGCATTTT; CDR3aa: CASSSGQGVQPQHF
abundance: .; j_gene: TRBJ2-7; d_gene: .; v_gene: TRBV11-2; CDR3nt: TGTGCCAGCAGCTTAGTCAGTTCCCCCCGGGAGCAGTACTTC; CDR3aa: CASSLVSSPREQYF
abundance: once; j_gene: TRBJ2-1; d_gene: .; v_gene: TRBV29-1; CDR3nt: TGCAGCGTTGACGGGGGTCCCCATGAGCAGTTCTTC; CDR3aa: CSVDGGPHEQFF
abundance: .; j_gene: TRBJ2-3; d_gene: .; v_gene: TRBV18; CDR3nt: TGTGCCAGCTCCACTAGCACAGATACGCAGTATTTT; CDR3aa: CASSTSTDTQYF
abundance: .; j_gene: TRBJ2-5; d_gene: .; v_gene: TRBV5-4; CDR3nt: TGTGCCAGCAGCGTGGACAGAAAAGAGACCCAGTACTTC; CDR3aa: CASSVDRKETQYF
abundance: .; j_gene: TRBJ2-1; d_gene: .; v_gene: TRBV19; CDR3nt: TGTGCCAGTAGTAACCCCTCGGGACAGTTCTTC; CDR3aa: CASSNPSGQFF
abundance: .; j_gene: TRBJ2-7; d_gene: TRBD1; v_gene: TRBV30; CDR3nt: TGTGCCTGGGGTGGGACAGGAATCTACGAGCAGTACTTC; CDR3aa: CAWGGTGIYEQYF
abundance: once; j_gene: TRBJ2-5; d_gene: .; v_gene: TRBV9; CDR3nt: TGTGCCAGCAGCGTAGACCTACAGGTTGGGACCCAGTACTTC; CDR3aa: CASSVDLQVGTQYF
abundance: few; j_gene: TRBJ2-7; d_gene: .; v_gene: TRBV5-5; CDR3nt: TGTGCCAGCAGCTTGAGGCATGCTACCTACGAGCAGTACTTC; CDR3aa: CASSLRHATYEQYF
abundance: .; j_gene: TRBJ2-1; d_gene: TRBD2; v_gene: TRBV27; CDR3nt: TGTGCCAGCAGTTTATCCAGCGGGAGAAGGAATGAGCAGTTCTTC; CDR3aa: CASSLSSGRRNEQFF
abundance: .; j_gene: TRBJ1-4; d_gene: TRBD1; v_gene: TRBV7-2; CDR3nt: TGTGCCAGCAGCTCCCAGGGGGGGACAACTAATGAAAAACTGTTTTTT; CDR3aa: CASSSQGGTTNEKLFF
abundance: .; j_gene: TRBJ1-4; d_gene: .; v_gene: TRBV6-6; CDR3nt: TGTGCCAGCAGAATGACAGGCGAAGGGAGTGAAAAACTGTTTTTT; CDR3aa: CASRMTGEGSEKLFF
abundance: many; j_gene: TRBJ2-1; d_gene: TRBD1; v_gene: TRBV11-3; CDR3nt: TGTGCCAGCAGCTTCGGCGGACAGGGATCCTACAATGAGCAGTTCTTC; CDR3aa: CASSFGGQGSYNEQFF
abundance: .; j_gene: TRBJ2-5; d_gene: TRBD1; v_gene: TRBV25-1; CDR3nt: TGTGCCAGCAGTGATAAGGGACAGAGCCAAGAGACCCAGTACTTC; CDR3aa: CASSDKGQSQETQYF
abundance: few; j_gene: TRBJ2-3; d_gene: .; v_gene: TRBV7-6; CDR3nt: TGTGCCAGCAGCAGCAACACAGATACGCAGTATTTT; CDR3aa: CASSSNTDTQYF
abundance: .; j_gene: TRBJ2-1; d_gene: .; v_gene: TRBV5-1; CDR3nt: TGCGCCAGCAGAGAGCGGATATCCTACAATGAGCAGTTCTTC; CDR3aa: CASRERISYNEQFF
abundance: .; j_gene: TRBJ2-1; d_gene: .; v_gene: TRBV5-1; CDR3nt: TGCGCCAGCAGCTTGGCCCAGGGTACCTACAATGAGCAGTTCTTC; CDR3aa: CASSLAQGTYNEQFF
abundance: .; j_gene: TRBJ2-7; d_gene: .; v_gene: TRBV10-1; CDR3nt: TGCGCCAGCAGCGGTAACTACGAGCAGTACTTC; CDR3aa: CASSGNYEQYF
abundance: .; j_gene: TRBJ2-2; d_gene: TRBD1; v_gene: TRBV5-1; CDR3nt: TGCGCCAGCAGCCCGGGACAGGGTTCCGGGGAGCTGTTTTTT; CDR3aa: CASSPGQGSGELFF
abundance: .; j_gene: TRBJ2-1; d_gene: TRBD2; v_gene: TRBV10-3; CDR3nt: TGTGCCACCTCATCCGGGACTAGCGGGAAAGGCCGAACCTACAATGAGCAGTTCTTC; CDR3aa: CATSSGTSGKGRTYNEQFF
abundance: .; j_gene: TRBJ2-1; d_gene: .; v_gene: TRBV2; CDR3nt: TGTGCCAGCAGTATCCGGGGCTACAATGAGCAGTTCTTC; CDR3aa: CASSIRGYNEQFF
abundance: .; j_gene: TRBJ2-2; d_gene: .; v_gene: TRBV7-6; CDR3nt: TGTGCCAGCAGCTTAGAAGCATCTAACACCGGGGAGCTGTTTTTT; CDR3aa: CASSLEASNTGELFF
abundance: few; j_gene: TRBJ1-5; d_gene: .; v_gene: TRBV4-1; CDR3nt: TGCGCCAGCAGCCGCGACGGTCACAATCAGCCCCAGCATTTT; CDR3aa: CASSRDGHNQPQHF
abundance: .; j_gene: TRBJ2-7; d_gene: .; v_gene: TRBV28; CDR3nt: TGTGCCAGCAGCCCCGCCAGGGGCTACGAGCAGTACTTC; CDR3aa: CASSPARGYEQYF
abundance: few; j_gene: TRBJ1-3; d_gene: TRBD1; v_gene: TRBV6-5; CDR3nt: TGTGCCAGCAGACCGGGACAGCTCTCTGGAAACACCATATATTTT; CDR3aa: CASRPGQLSGNTIYF
abundance: .; j_gene: TRBJ2-7; d_gene: .; v_gene: TRBV5-4; CDR3nt: TGTGCCAGCAGCTTGGGCAGACCTACAACTTACGAGCAGTACTTC; CDR3aa: CASSLGRPTTYEQYF
abundance: .; j_gene: TRBJ2-7; d_gene: TRBD1; v_gene: TRBV29-1; CDR3nt: TGCAGCGCAAGGAGAGGACAGGGTATAAACGAGCAGTACTTC; CDR3aa: CSARRGQGINEQYF
abundance: .; j_gene: TRBJ2-1; d_gene: TRBD2; v_gene: TRBV6-5; CDR3nt: TGTGCCAGCAAAACCAGGACTAGCGGGAGCTATGAGCAGTTCTTC; CDR3aa: CASKTRTSGSYEQFF